The sequence of this T cell receptor beta chain was determined in a study of T cells in Graves' hyperthyroidism and ophthalmopathy. On the basis of clinical symptoms, serum thyroxine and TRAb, thyroid ultrasound and orbital computed tomography, diagnoses were made. RNA transcripts were the template for amplifying TCR beta CDR3 regions. The HTBI primer set was used in a first-round RT-PCR of the TCR CDR3. TCRdb independently ran MiXCR on the multiplex PCR reads; one entry per CDR3 protein. The table records roughly 100,000 distinct CDR3 sequences, 45% to 50% of them present only once. Germline V lookup: CDR1 SGHDT, CDR2 YYEEEE. The V segment lost 9 bases and the J segment 2 bases; nucleotides outside the gene matches: 9. The CDR3 consists of 14 residues.

This receptor was taken from a man in his forties with Graves' hyperthyroidism. The specimen sequenced was blood. V usage is TRBV5-6 and J usage is TRBJ1-2; 8 bases fit TRBD1. The CDR3 DNA reads TGTGCCACCGGGGGGGGACAGGTGAACTATGGCTACACCTTC. Translating it yields CATGGGQVNYGYTF.